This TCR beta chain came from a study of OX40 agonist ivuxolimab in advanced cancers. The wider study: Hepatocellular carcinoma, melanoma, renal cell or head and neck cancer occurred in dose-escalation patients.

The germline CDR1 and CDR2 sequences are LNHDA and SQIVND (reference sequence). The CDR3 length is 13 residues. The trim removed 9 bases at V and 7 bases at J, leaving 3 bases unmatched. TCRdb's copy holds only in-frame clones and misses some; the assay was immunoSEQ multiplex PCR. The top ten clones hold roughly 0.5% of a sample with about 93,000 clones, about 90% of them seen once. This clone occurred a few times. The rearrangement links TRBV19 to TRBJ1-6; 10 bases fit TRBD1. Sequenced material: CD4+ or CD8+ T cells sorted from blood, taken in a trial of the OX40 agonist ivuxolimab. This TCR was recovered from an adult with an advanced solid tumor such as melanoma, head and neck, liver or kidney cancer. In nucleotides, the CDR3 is TGTGCCAGCGTGGGACAGGGGAATTCACCCCTCCACTTT. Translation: CASVGQGNSPLHF.